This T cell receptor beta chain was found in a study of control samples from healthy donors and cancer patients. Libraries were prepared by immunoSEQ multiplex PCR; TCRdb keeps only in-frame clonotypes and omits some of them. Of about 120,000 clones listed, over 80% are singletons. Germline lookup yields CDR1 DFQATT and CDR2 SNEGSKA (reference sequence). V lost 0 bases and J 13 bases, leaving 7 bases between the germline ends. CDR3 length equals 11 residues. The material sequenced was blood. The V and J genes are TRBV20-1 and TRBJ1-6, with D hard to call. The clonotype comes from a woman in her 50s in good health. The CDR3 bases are TGCAGTGCTAGAGAGACCAACCCCCTCCACTTT. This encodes CSARETNPLHF.